This T cell receptor beta chain is from a study of blood T cell repertoires in COVID-19. In germline, CDR1 is SGDLS, CDR2 YYNGEE. The CDR3 spans 13 residues. Deletions cut 6 bases from V and 7 bases from J, with 16 bases between. The repertoire was sequenced with immunoSEQ multiplex PCR; TCRdb's copy has only in-frame clones and lacks some. The sample lists around 280,000 clones, 90% occurring once. The clonotype comes from a woman younger than 35 with acute COVID-19. This chain links TRBV9 with TRBJ1-2; tentatively, D is TRBD1 (5 bases). Sequenced: PBMCs or T cells enriched from blood (not recorded which). CDR3 nucleotides: TGTGCCAGCAATCGTGGGGCTCTCGGTGGCTACACCTTC. Translating gives CASNRGALGGYTF.